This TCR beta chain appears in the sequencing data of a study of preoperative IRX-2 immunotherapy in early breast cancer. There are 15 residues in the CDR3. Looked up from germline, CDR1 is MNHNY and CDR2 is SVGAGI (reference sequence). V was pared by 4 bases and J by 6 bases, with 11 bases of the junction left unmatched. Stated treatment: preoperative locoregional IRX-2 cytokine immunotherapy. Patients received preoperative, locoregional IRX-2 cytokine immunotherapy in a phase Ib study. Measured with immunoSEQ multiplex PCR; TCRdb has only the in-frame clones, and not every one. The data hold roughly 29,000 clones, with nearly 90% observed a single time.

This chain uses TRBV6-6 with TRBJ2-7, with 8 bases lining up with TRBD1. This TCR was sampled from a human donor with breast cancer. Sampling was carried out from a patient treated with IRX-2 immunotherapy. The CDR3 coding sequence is TGTGCCAGCAGTTGGAGCAGGACAGGGACCCTCGAGCAGTACTTC. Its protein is CASSWSRTGTLEQYF.